This T cell receptor beta chain appears in the sequencing data of a study of type 1 regulatory T cells. Background on the study: This in vitro CD4 product, T-allo10, is enriched for Tr1 cells and alloantigen-specific.

MiXCR, run by TCRdb on the reads, gives a single entry per CDR3 protein. Of around 14,000 distinct CDR3 sequences listed, roughly 15% were seen once; the top ten hold over 15%. Turning to this clonotype: Its specificity is unknown.

The sequence was collected from a human donor in good health. Sequencing was carried out using cultured T cells, either the whole culture or a sorted T cell fraction (not recorded which).

CDR3 region: CASSPIPFGDANTGELFF. In DNA form, the CDR3 reads TGCGCCAGCAGCCCGATACCTTTCGGGGATGCGAACACCGGGGAGCTGTTTTTT. This chain links TRBV5-1 with TRBJ2-2; weak D call: TRBD2 (5 bases). Deletions cut 4 bases from V and 0 bases from J, with 19 bases between. This CDR3 is built from 18 residues. Germline values: CDR1 SGHRS, CDR2 YFSETQ.